These T cell receptor beta chains were read from a single sample in a study of blood T cells in healthy people across ages. TCRdb reanalysed the 5' RACE reads using MiXCR and keeps one entry per CDR3 protein. This repertoire shows roughly 700,000 distinct CDR3 sequences, about half found once; its top ten account for 25% to 35%. The sequencing input was blood. The receptors derive from a woman between 55 and 75 years old in good health. The CDR3 runs from the conserved cysteine through the conserved F or W. A D gene is named only where the DNA matches it firmly. Only some rows state a clone size, as once, few, many or a class for expanded clones.

length: 18; D: TRBD2; size: once; V: TRBV7-6; J: TRBJ2-4; CDR3: CASSPAGTSVTRGNEQYF; DNA: TGTGCCAGCAGCCCGGCCGGGACTAGCGTAACCCGGGGGAATGAGCAGTACTTC
length: 12; D: NA; size: NA; V: TRBV18; J: TRBJ2-7; CDR3: CASAPRGNEQYF; DNA: TGTGCCAGCGCGCCCCGGGGCAATGAGCAGTACTTC
length: 16; D: TRBD2; size: NA; V: TRBV29-1; J: TRBJ2-1; CDR3: CSGTSGETSSYNEQFF; DNA: TGCAGCGGGACTAGCGGCGAAACAAGCTCCTACAATGAGCAGTTCTTC
length: 15; D: NA; size: NA; V: TRBV7-2; J: TRBJ1-5; CDR3: CASSIGGGQGQPQHF; DNA: TGTGCCAGCAGTATTGGCGGGGGGCAAGGTCAGCCCCAGCATTTT
length: 14; D: NA; size: few; V: TRBV29-1; J: TRBJ2-5; CDR3: CSVEGHPYQETQYF; DNA: TGCAGCGTTGAAGGGCACCCGTACCAAGAGACCCAGTACTTC
length: 13; D: NA; size: few; V: TRBV20-1; J: TRBJ2-5; CDR3: CSAEFRGGETQYF; DNA: TGCAGTGCCGAATTCAGGGGAGGGGAGACCCAGTACTTC
length: 15; D: NA; size: few; V: TRBV20-1; J: TRBJ2-5; CDR3: CSASFGLAVEGEQYF; DNA: TGCAGTGCTAGCTTTGGGCTAGCGGTAGAGGGGGAGCAGTACTTC
length: 15; D: NA; size: NA; V: TRBV20-1; J: TRBJ2-7; CDR3: CSARASQRPSYEQYF; DNA: TGCAGTGCTAGAGCCAGTCAACGACCCTCCTACGAGCAGTACTTC
length: 15; D: NA; size: NA; V: TRBV5-8; J: TRBJ2-5; CDR3: CASSLEDGGGETQYF; DNA: TGTGCCAGCAGCTTGGAGGACGGAGGGGGAGAGACCCAGTACTTC
length: 12; D: NA; size: NA; V: TRBV24-1; J: TRBJ1-2; CDR3: CATSETTDGYTF; DNA: TGTGCCACCAGTGAAACGACGGATGGCTACACCTTC
length: 12; D: NA; size: NA; V: TRBV7-3; J: TRBJ2-1; CDR3: CASGKRYNEQFF; DNA: TGTGCCAGCGGAAAGCGGTACAATGAGCAGTTCTTC
length: 13; D: NA; size: NA; V: TRBV2; J: TRBJ1-2; CDR3: CASSVVSSGPITF; DNA: TGTGCCAGCAGTGTTGTCAGCTCGGGCCCAATTACCTTC
length: 14; D: TRBD1; size: few; V: TRBV6-2/TRBV6-3; J: TRBJ2-7; CDR3: CASSYPRTGGEQYF; DNA: TGTGCCAGCAGTTACCCCAGGACAGGCGGCGAGCAGTACTTC
length: 17; D: TRBD1; size: few; V: TRBV20-1; J: TRBJ1-1; CDR3: CSARDPATGVWNTEAFF; DNA: TGCAGTGCTAGAGATCCCGCAACAGGGGTGTGGAACACTGAAGCTTTCTTT
length: 14; D: NA; size: once; V: TRBV18; J: TRBJ2-7; CDR3: CASSPPDGSNEQYF; DNA: TGTGCCAGCTCACCGCCCGACGGGAGCAATGAGCAGTACTTC
length: 13; D: NA; size: once; V: TRBV29-1; J: TRBJ1-4; CDR3: CSVEERANGKLFF; DNA: TGCAGCGTTGAAGAGCGGGCGAATGGAAAACTGTTTTTT
length: 15; D: TRBD2; size: NA; V: TRBV7-2; J: TRBJ2-1; CDR3: CASSLIAGGHLEQFF; DNA: TGTGCCAGCAGCTTAATTGCGGGAGGACATCTTGAGCAGTTCTTC
length: 14; D: NA; size: NA; V: TRBV27; J: TRBJ2-2; CDR3: CASRVRRDTGELFF; DNA: TGTGCCAGCAGGGTCCGCCGAGACACCGGGGAGCTGTTTTTT
length: 16; D: NA; size: NA; V: TRBV6-2/TRBV6-3; J: TRBJ2-5; CDR3: CASSPAGTGLQETQYF; DNA: TGTGCCAGCAGTCCCGCAGGGACGGGTCTACAAGAGACCCAGTACTTC
length: 14; D: TRBD1; size: NA; V: TRBV10-3; J: TRBJ2-5; CDR3: CAISAGTAPKEQYF; DNA: TGTGCCATCAGTGCCGGGACAGCCCCTAAAGAGCAGTACTTC
length: 16; D: TRBD2; size: NA; V: TRBV20-1; J: TRBJ2-7; CDR3: CSARDPQGTSGIEQYF; DNA: TGCAGTGCTAGGGACCCTCAGGGGACTAGCGGGATAGAGCAGTACTTC
length: 16; D: NA; size: few; V: TRBV7-2; J: TRBJ2-7; CDR3: CASSLAGGGNSYEQYF; DNA: TGTGCCAGCAGCTTAGCAGGTGGTGGGAACTCCTACGAGCAGTACTTC
length: 12; D: NA; size: few; V: TRBV12-3/TRBV12-4; J: TRBJ1-2; CDR3: CASSRRNYGYTF; DNA: TGTGCCAGCAGTCGACGGAACTATGGCTACACCTTC
length: 12; D: NA; size: NA; V: TRBV20-1; J: TRBJ1-6; CDR3: CSARKDISPLHF; DNA: TGCAGTGCTAGAAAGGACATCTCACCCCTCCACTTT
length: 12; D: NA; size: NA; V: TRBV7-2; J: TRBJ1-2; CDR3: CVSSPGHYGYTF; DNA: TGTGTCAGCAGCCCCGGACACTATGGCTACACCTTC
length: 14; D: NA; size: NA; V: TRBV20-1; J: TRBJ1-1; CDR3: CSARDMGANTEAFF; DNA: TGCAGTGCTAGAGATATGGGGGCGAACACTGAAGCTTTCTTT
length: 14; D: NA; size: NA; V: TRBV7-2; J: TRBJ1-5; CDR3: CASSSQGAGQPQHF; DNA: TGTGCCAGCAGCTCTCAGGGTGCGGGTCAGCCCCAGCATTTT
length: 16; D: NA; size: NA; V: TRBV6-5; J: TRBJ2-1; CDR3: CAGSYRARSSYNEQFF; DNA: TGTGCCGGCAGTTACCGGGCCAGGAGCTCCTACAATGAGCAGTTCTTC
length: 11; D: NA; size: NA; V: TRBV2; J: TRBJ2-3; CDR3: CASAVTDTQYF; DNA: TGTGCCAGCGCAGTCACAGATACGCAGTATTTT
length: 16; D: NA; size: NA; V: TRBV4-2; J: TRBJ2-1; CDR3: CASSQDDFGNYNEQFF; DNA: TGTGCCAGCAGCCAAGATGATTTCGGGAACTACAATGAGCAGTTCTTC
length: 12; D: TRBD2; size: NA; V: TRBV20-1; J: TRBJ2-7; CDR3: CSGLAGNNEQYF; DNA: TGCAGTGGACTAGCGGGCAACAATGAGCAGTACTTC
length: 15; D: TRBD1; size: NA; V: TRBV6-2/TRBV6-3; J: TRBJ2-2; CDR3: CASSAWTGWTGELFF; DNA: TGTGCCAGCAGCGCCTGGACAGGGTGGACCGGGGAGCTGTTTTTT
length: 15; D: TRBD2; size: NA; V: TRBV28; J: TRBJ2-1; CDR3: CASSLWVAGVPEQFF; DNA: TGTGCCAGCAGTTTATGGGTAGCGGGAGTTCCTGAGCAGTTCTTC
length: 16; D: NA; size: NA; V: TRBV7-2; J: TRBJ2-5; CDR3: CASSLGAGHLQETQYF; DNA: TGTGCCAGCAGCCTGGGGGCGGGACACCTTCAAGAGACCCAGTACTTC
length: 13; D: NA; size: NA; V: TRBV6-2/TRBV6-3; J: TRBJ2-7; CDR3: CASSSQRAGEQYF; DNA: TGTGCCAGCAGCTCCCAGCGGGCGGGCGAGCAGTACTTC
length: 14; D: TRBD1; size: NA; V: TRBV9; J: TRBJ2-7; CDR3: CASSVGGQGNEQYF; DNA: TGTGCCAGCAGCGTAGGTGGACAGGGGAACGAGCAGTACTTC
length: 15; D: TRBD2; size: few; V: TRBV5-1; J: TRBJ2-1; CDR3: CASSLALAGENEQFF; DNA: TGCGCCAGCAGCTTGGCTCTAGCGGGGGAGAATGAGCAGTTCTTC
length: 14; D: NA; size: NA; V: TRBV20-1; J: TRBJ2-1; CDR3: CSVCTGKRYNEQFF; DNA: TGCAGTGTGTGTACAGGGAAGAGGTACAATGAGCAGTTCTTC
length: 13; D: NA; size: NA; V: TRBV20-1; J: TRBJ2-7; CDR3: CSARDGQGGEQYF; DNA: TGCAGTGCTAGAGATGGGCAGGGAGGCGAGCAGTACTTC
length: 15; D: NA; size: few; V: TRBV7-2; J: TRBJ1-1; CDR3: CASSLAEYPGTEAFF; DNA: TGTGCCAGCAGCTTAGCGGAGTACCCAGGCACTGAAGCTTTCTTT
length: 15; D: TRBD1; size: few; V: TRBV5-1; J: TRBJ2-7; CDR3: CASSWTGDSSYEQYF; DNA: TGCGCCAGCAGCTGGACAGGGGACAGCTCCTACGAGCAGTACTTC
length: 15; D: NA; size: NA; V: TRBV6-2/TRBV6-3; J: TRBJ2-3; CDR3: CASSYLGGSTDTQYF; DNA: TGTGCCAGCAGTTACCTTGGGGGAAGCACAGATACGCAGTATTTT
length: 15; D: TRBD2; size: NA; V: TRBV20-1; J: TRBJ2-1; CDR3: CSARGAGLAGKEQFF; DNA: TGCAGTGCTAGAGGAGCTGGACTAGCGGGAAAGGAGCAGTTCTTC
length: 16; D: NA; size: NA; V: TRBV28; J: TRBJ2-7; CDR3: CASSFSKTLPLYEQYF; DNA: TGTGCCAGCAGTTTCTCGAAAACTCTCCCCCTCTACGAGCAGTACTTC
length: 11; D: NA; size: many; V: TRBV30; J: TRBJ1-2; CDR3: CAWSVQRDYTF; DNA: TGTGCCTGGAGTGTACAGCGAGACTACACCTTC
length: 15; D: NA; size: NA; V: TRBV18; J: TRBJ2-4; CDR3: CASSPREGDKNIQYF; DNA: TGTGCCAGCTCACCACGAGAGGGGGACAAAAACATTCAGTACTTC
length: 14; D: NA; size: NA; V: TRBV11-2; J: TRBJ1-4; CDR3: CASSLGGRQEKLFF; DNA: TGTGCCAGCAGCTTAGGGGGGCGCCAGGAAAAACTGTTTTTT
length: 15; D: TRBD2; size: few; V: TRBV20-1; J: TRBJ2-7; CDR3: CSARRATSGSYEQYF; DNA: TGCAGTGCTAGAAGGGCGACTAGCGGGTCTTACGAGCAGTACTTC
length: 11; D: NA; size: NA; V: TRBV20-1; J: TRBJ2-1; CDR3: CSADSQNEQFF; DNA: TGCAGTGCTGACAGCCAGAATGAGCAGTTCTTC
length: 15; D: NA; size: NA; V: TRBV10-3; J: TRBJ2-1; CDR3: CAIKGAGASYNEQFF; DNA: TGTGCCATCAAGGGGGCGGGGGCATCCTACAATGAGCAGTTCTTC
length: 15; D: NA; size: NA; V: TRBV4-3; J: TRBJ2-1; CDR3: CASSQEAGQPYEQFF; DNA: TGCGCCAGCAGCCAAGAGGCGGGACAGCCCTACGAGCAGTTCTTC
length: 11; D: NA; size: NA; V: TRBV6-2/TRBV6-3; J: TRBJ1-2; CDR3: CASRSRAGYTF; DNA: TGTGCCAGCAGGAGTCGGGCGGGCTACACCTTC